This TCR beta chain emerged from a study of T cells in Graves' hyperthyroidism and ophthalmopathy. What was amplified from RNA transcripts were TCR beta CDR3 regions. An initial round of RT-PCR targeting the TCR CDR3 relied on the HTBI primer set. TCRdb analysed the multiplex PCR reads with MiXCR anew, one entry per CDR3 protein. The sample lists under 400,000 distinct CDR3 sequences; around 15% were seen once. The CDR3 spans 16 residues. Germline V lookup: CDR1 SGHRS, CDR2 YFSETQ. V dropped 0 bases and J dropped 5 bases, with 17 bases sitting between them. Sequencing used blood. The clonotype was recovered from a woman aged 55-75 years with Graves' ophthalmopathy. The chain carries TRBV5-1 and TRBJ2-5; perhaps D is TRBD1 or TRBD2 (6 bases each). The CDR3 region is CASSLEGGVVTETQYF. In nucleotides, the CDR3 is TGCGCCAGCAGCTTGGAGGGGGGAGTCGTCACGGAGACCCAGTACTTC.